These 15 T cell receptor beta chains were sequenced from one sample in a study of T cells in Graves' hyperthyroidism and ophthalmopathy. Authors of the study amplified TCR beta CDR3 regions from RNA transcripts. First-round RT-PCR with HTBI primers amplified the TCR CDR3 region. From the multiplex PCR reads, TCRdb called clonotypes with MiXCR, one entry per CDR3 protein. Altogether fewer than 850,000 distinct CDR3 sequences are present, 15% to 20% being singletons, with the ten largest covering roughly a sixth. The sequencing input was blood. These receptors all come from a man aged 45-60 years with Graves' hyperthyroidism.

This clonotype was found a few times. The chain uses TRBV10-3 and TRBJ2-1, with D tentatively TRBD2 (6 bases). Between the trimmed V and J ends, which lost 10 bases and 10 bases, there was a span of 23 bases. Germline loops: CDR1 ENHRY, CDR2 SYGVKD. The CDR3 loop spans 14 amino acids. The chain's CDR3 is CATAPGTGVMEQFF. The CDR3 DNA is TGTGCCACCGCGCCCGGGACTGGGGTTATGGAGCAGTTCTTC.

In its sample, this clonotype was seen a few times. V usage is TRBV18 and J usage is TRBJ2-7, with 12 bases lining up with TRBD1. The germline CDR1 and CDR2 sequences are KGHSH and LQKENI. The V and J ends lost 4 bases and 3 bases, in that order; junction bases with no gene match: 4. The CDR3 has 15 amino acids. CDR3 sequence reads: CASSRGQGAVYEQYF. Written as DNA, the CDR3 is TGTGCCAGCTCACGGGGACAGGGGGCGGTCTACGAGCAGTACTTC.

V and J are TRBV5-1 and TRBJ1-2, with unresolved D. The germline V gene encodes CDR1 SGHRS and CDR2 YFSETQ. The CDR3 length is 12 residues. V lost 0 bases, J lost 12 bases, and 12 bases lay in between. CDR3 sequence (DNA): TGCGCCAGCAGCTTGGAAGTAGGAGCCGACACCTTC. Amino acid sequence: CASSLEVGADTF.

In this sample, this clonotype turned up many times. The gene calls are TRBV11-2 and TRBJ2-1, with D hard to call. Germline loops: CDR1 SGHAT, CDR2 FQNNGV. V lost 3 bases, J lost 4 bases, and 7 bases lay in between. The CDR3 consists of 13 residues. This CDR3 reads CASSFHRYNEQFF. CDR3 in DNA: TGTGCCAGCAGCTTCCACAGATACAATGAGCAGTTCTTC.

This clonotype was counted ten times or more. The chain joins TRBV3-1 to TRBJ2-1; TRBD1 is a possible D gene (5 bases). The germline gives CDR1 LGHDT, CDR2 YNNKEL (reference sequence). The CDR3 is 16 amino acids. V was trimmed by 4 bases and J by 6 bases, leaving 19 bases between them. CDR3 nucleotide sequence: TGTGCCAGCAGCCTATGGACACTAAAGTCTCGCAATGAGCAGTTCTTC. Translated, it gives CASSLWTLKSRNEQFF.

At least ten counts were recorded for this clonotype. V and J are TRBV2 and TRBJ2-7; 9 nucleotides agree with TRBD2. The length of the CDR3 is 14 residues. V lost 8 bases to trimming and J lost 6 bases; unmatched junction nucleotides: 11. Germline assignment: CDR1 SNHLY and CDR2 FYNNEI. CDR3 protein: CASRQRGAWSEQYF. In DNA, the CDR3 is TGTGCCAGCCGTCAGCGGGGGGCTTGGAGCGAGCAGTACTTC.

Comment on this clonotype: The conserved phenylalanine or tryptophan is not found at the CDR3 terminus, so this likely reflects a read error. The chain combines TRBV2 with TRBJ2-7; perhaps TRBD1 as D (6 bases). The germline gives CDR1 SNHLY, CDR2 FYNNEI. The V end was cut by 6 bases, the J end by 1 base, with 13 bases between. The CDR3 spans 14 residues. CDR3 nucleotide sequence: TGTGCCAGCAGAACCCGGGACACTTCCTACGAGCAGTACCTC. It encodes CASRTRDTSYEQYL.

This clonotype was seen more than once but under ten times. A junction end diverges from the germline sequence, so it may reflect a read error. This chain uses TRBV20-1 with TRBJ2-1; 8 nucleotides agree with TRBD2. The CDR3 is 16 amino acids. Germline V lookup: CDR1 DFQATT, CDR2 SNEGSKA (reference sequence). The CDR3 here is CSARILAGRSCNEQFF. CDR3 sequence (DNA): TGCAGTGCTAGGATTCTAGCGGGCCGATCCTGCAATGAGCAGTTCTTC.

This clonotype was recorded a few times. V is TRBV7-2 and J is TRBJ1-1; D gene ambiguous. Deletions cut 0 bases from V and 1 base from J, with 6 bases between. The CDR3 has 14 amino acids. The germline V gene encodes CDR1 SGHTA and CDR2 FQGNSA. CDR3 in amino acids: CASSLAFANTEAFF. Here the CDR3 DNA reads TGTGCCAGCAGCTTAGCTTTTGCGAACACTGAAGCTTTCTTT.

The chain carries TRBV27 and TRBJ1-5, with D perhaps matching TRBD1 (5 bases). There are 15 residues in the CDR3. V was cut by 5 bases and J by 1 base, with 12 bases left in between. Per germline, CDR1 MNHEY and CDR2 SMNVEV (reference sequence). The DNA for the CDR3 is TGTGCCAGCAGTGCTGGCGGGGGAAGCAATCAGCCCCAGCATTTT. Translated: CASSAGGGSNQPQHF.

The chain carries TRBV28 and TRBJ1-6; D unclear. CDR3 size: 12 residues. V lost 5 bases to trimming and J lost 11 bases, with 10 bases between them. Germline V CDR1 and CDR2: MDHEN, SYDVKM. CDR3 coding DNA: TGTGCCAGCAGTGGGGATCTCCCACCCCTCCACTTT. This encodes CASSGDLPPLHF.

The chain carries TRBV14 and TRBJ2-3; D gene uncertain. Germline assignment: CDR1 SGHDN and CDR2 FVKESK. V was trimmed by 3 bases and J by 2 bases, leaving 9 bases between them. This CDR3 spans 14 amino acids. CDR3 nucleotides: TGTGCCAGCAGCCATATTATCGACACAGATACGCAGTATTTT. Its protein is CASSHIIDTDTQYF.

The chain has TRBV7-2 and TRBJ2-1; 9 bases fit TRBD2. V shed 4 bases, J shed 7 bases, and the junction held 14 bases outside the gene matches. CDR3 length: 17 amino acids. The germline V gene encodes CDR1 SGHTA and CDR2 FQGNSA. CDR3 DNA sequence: TGTGCCAGCAGCTCGCGGACAGGATTGCTAGCGGGAAATGAGCAGTTCTTC. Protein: CASSSRTGLLAGNEQFF.

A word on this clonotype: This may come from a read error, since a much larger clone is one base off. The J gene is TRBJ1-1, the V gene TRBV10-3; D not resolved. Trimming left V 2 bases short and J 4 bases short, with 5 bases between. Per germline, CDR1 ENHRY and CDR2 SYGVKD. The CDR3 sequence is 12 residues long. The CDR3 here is CAISEVGTEAFF. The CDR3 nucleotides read TGTGCCATCAGTGAGGTGGGCACTGAAGCTTTCTTT.

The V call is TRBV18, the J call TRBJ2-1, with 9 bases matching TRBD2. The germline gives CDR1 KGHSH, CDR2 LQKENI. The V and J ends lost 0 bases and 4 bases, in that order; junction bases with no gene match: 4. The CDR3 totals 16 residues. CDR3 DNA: TGTGCCAGCTCACCACCGACTAGCGGAGTATACAATGAGCAGTTCTTC. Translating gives CASSPPTSGVYNEQFF. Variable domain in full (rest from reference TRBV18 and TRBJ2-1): NAGVMQNPRHLVRRRGQEARLRCSPMKGHSHVYWYRQLPEEGLKFMVYLQKENIIDESGMPKERFSAEFPKEGPSILRIQQVVRGDSAAYFCASSPPTSGVYNEQFFGPGTRLTVL.